A single sample is the source of the 19 T cell receptor beta chains below, sequenced in a study of graft-versus-host responses after intestinal transplantation. The data were produced by immunoSEQ multiplex PCR, yet TCRdb's version contains in-frame clones alone and is incomplete. There are 20,000 to 25,000 clones in the sample; 50% to 60% occur only once, and approximately 0.97% lies in the top ten. The sample was alloreactive CD4+ T cells from a mixed lymphocyte reaction culture, taken before intestinal transplant. Subset denoted: CFSE-low proliferating T cells sorted from roughly 6-day pre-transplant mixed lymphocyte reaction (GvH or HvG direction). The source is a human patient who received an intestinal transplant.

The rearrangement joins TRBV25-1 to TRBJ2-7; the D gene is possibly TRBD1 (6 bases). The CDR3 is 13 residues long. Germline assignment: CDR1 MGHDK and CDR2 SYGVNS. V lost 6 bases, J lost 6 bases, and 15 bases lay in between. The CDR3 DNA sequence: TGTGCCAGCAGCTTTCTCCTCAGGGGCGAGCAGTACTTC. This codes for CASSFLLRGEQYF.

This clone showed up just once. The CDR3 bases are TGTGCCAGCAGTCGACTAGCGGGAGTGGTCACAGATACGCAGTATTTT. Translated: CASSRLAGVVTDTQYF. The chain is built from TRBV6-6 and TRBJ2-3, with 12 bases identical to TRBD2. The germline V gene has CDR1 MNHNY and CDR2 SVGAGI (reference sequence). This CDR3 region has 16 residues. Trimming removed 5 bases from V and 2 bases from J; junction bases left unmatched: 5.

This clone has a handful of counts. The V and J genes are TRBV9 and TRBJ2-6; 12 bases agree with TRBD2. The CDR3 sequence is 18 residues long. V lost 4 bases and J lost 0; bases outside the gene matches: 5. From germline, CDR1 is SGDLS and CDR2 YYNGEE. As DNA, the CDR3 is TGTGCCAGCAGCTTTGGACTAGCGGGGAACTCTGGGGCCAACGTCCTGACTTTC. Amino acid sequence: CASSFGLAGNSGANVLTF.

V usage is TRBV7-2 and J usage is TRBJ2-5; TRBD2 is a possible D gene (5 bases). Deletions cut 4 bases from V and 5 bases from J, with 8 bases between. In germline, CDR1 is SGHTA, CDR2 FQGNSA. This CDR3 contains 12 residues. The CDR3 here is CASSYGLETQYF. CDR3 DNA sequence: TGTGCCAGCAGCTATGGACTTGAGACCCAGTACTTC.

This clone was recorded once. The rearrangement links TRBV7-2 to TRBJ1-5; D remains ambiguous. Trimming left V 2 bases short and J 1 base short, with 12 bases between. The CDR3 runs to 16 residues. In germline, CDR1 is SGHTA, CDR2 FQGNSA. As DNA, the CDR3 is TGTGCCAGCAGCTTATACAGCCCGCTAAGCAATCAGCCCCAGCATTTT. Protein product: CASSLYSPLSNQPQHF.

This clone appeared a few times. The chain recombines TRBV5-1 with TRBJ2-7, with TRBD1 matching 7 bases. The V segment lost 2 bases and the J segment 5 bases; nucleotides outside the gene matches: 1. This CDR3 region has 12 residues. Germline V lookup: CDR1 SGHRS, CDR2 YFSETQ. The CDR3 sequence is CASSFRGHEQYF. CDR3 bases: TGCGCCAGCAGCTTTAGGGGGCACGAGCAGTACTTC.

This clone appeared a few times. The chain combines TRBV27 with TRBJ1-1; D not certain. Trimming pared 3 bases from V and 5 bases from J, leaving 10 bases between. The CDR3 sequence is 13 residues long. The germline V gene has CDR1 MNHEY and CDR2 SMNVEV (reference sequence). The CDR3 region is CASSFNPRTEAFF. The CDR3, as DNA: TGTGCCAGCAGTTTTAACCCGAGGACTGAAGCTTTCTTT.

The J gene is TRBJ1-1, the V gene TRBV7-9; D uncertain. The CDR3 has 15 residues. Trimming took 1 base from V and 1 from J, leaving 10 bases between them. Germline V CDR1 and CDR2: SEHNR, FQNEAQ (reference sequence). This CDR3 is CASSLVNSPNTEAFF. The CDR3 DNA sequence: TGTGCCAGCAGCTTAGTAAACAGTCCGAACACTGAAGCTTTCTTT.

V is TRBV5-1 and J is TRBJ2-2, with 7 positions matching TRBD2. Germline CDR1 reads SGHRS; CDR2 reads YFSETQ. The CDR3 consists of 16 residues. The V gene end was trimmed by 0 bases and the J gene end by 3 bases; junction bases not matched to a gene: 5. CDR3: CASSLVSAGHTGELFF. The DNA for the CDR3 is TGCGCCAGCAGCTTGGTTTCAGCGGGGCACACCGGGGAGCTGTTTTTT.

V gene TRBV27 combines with J gene TRBJ2-3; D perhaps matches TRBD2 (6 bases). Germline V CDR1 and CDR2: MNHEY, SMNVEV (reference sequence). The CDR3 has 16 amino acids. V lost 4 bases and J lost 3, with 17 bases in between. The CDR3 coding sequence is TGTGCCAGCAGTTCCCTCGGGAGTAAGAGGACAGATACGCAGTATTTT. Amino acids: CASSSLGSKRTDTQYF.

This clone was seen a few times. V gene TRBV5-4 combines with J gene TRBJ1-2; the D is unclear. Looked up from germline, CDR1 is SGHNT and CDR2 is YYREEE (reference sequence). The CDR3 sequence is 13 residues long. The V end lost 4 bases, the J end lost 4 bases, and 11 bases lay between the germline ends. The CDR3 region is CASSERTSYGYTF. CDR3 DNA: TGTGCCAGCAGCGAGCGGACTTCCTATGGCTACACCTTC.

This clone was counted only a few times. J is TRBJ2-7 and V is TRBV7-9; D unclear. Germline assignment: CDR1 SEHNR and CDR2 FQNEAQ (reference sequence). The ends were cut back, 0 bases at V and 1 base at J, with 7 bases in the middle. The CDR3 length is 14 residues. The CDR3 DNA follows: TGTGCCAGCAGCTTAGCGGGCCAGTCCTACGAGCAGTACTTC. Encoded protein: CASSLAGQSYEQYF.

The sample holds a few counts of this clone. V is TRBV6-6 and J is TRBJ1-6; D is uncertain. CDR1 and CDR2 (germline): MNHNY, SVGAGI (reference sequence). The CDR3 extends over 13 amino acids. The V gene lost 4 bases and the J gene lost 10 bases, with 11 bases spanning the gap. CDR3 DNA: TGTGCCAGCAGTTGGGCATTTGGCTCACCCCTCCACTTT. This encodes CASSWAFGSPLHF.

V is TRBV18 and J is TRBJ1-1; 10 positions match TRBD1. CDR1 and CDR2 from the germline V gene are KGHSH and LQKENI. V was clipped by 2 bases and J by 0 bases; unmatched bases: 12. This CDR3 contains 19 residues. The CDR3 sequence: CASSPSQTGGVTVNTEAFF. CDR3 sequence (DNA): TGTGCCAGCTCACCAAGTCAGACAGGGGGCGTAACCGTGAACACTGAAGCTTTCTTT.

This chain connects TRBV15 to TRBJ1-1, with D perhaps TRBD1 (5 bases). Trimming removed 6 bases at V and 0 bases at J, with 17 bases between. The CDR3 runs 16 residues. Germline assignment: CDR1 LNHNV and CDR2 YYDKDF (reference sequence). The CDR3 DNA reads TGTGCCACCAGGGACACTCCCGGAATTTTGAACACTGAAGCTTTCTTT. Protein: CATRDTPGILNTEAFF.

The chain employs TRBV11-2 and TRBJ2-7, with D perhaps TRBD2 (6 bases). The CDR3 is 14 residues long. Germline CDR1 SGHAT, CDR2 FQNNGV. Trimming pared 2 bases from V and 1 base from J, leaving 9 bases between. CDR3 coding DNA: TGTGCCAGCAGCTTAAAGGGGACTTCCTACGAGCAGTACTTC. Its protein is CASSLKGTSYEQYF.

The chain has TRBV27 and TRBJ1-6; 12 positions agree with TRBD1. Germline CDR1 and CDR2: MNHEY and SMNVEV (reference sequence). The length of the CDR3 is 15 residues. J was trimmed by 10 bases and V by 1 base; bases with no gene match: 2. The CDR3 spells CASSLLGTGGSPLHF. In nucleotides, the CDR3 is TGTGCCAGCAGTTTATTGGGGACAGGGGGCTCACCCCTCCACTTT.

The chain is built from TRBV19 and TRBJ1-2; perhaps TRBD1 as D (6 bases). The CDR3 loop spans 13 amino acids. Germline CDR1 and CDR2: LNHDA and SQIVND (reference sequence). Trimming cost V 7 bases and J 4 bases, with 13 bases left between them. CDR3 region: CASKGDRGYGYTF. In DNA form, the CDR3 reads TGTGCCAGTAAGGGGGATCGGGGCTATGGCTACACCTTC. The whole variable domain, filled in from reference TRBV19 and TRBJ1-2, reads DGGITQSPKYLFRKEGQNVTLSCEQNLNHDAMYWYRQDPGQGLRLIYYSQIVNDFQKGDIAEGYSVSREKKESFPLTVTSAQKNPTAFYLCASKGDRGYGYTFGSGTRLTVV.

Points on this clone: The sample holds other DNA sequences that translate to the same CDR3. The chain recombines TRBV27 with TRBJ1-2; D is perhaps TRBD1 (5 bases). The V end was cut by 3 bases, the J end by 4 bases, with 6 bases between. Germline assignment: CDR1 MNHEY and CDR2 SMNVEV (reference sequence). CDR3 length: 12 amino acids. CDR3 in amino acids: CASSLGLYGYTF. Written as DNA, the CDR3 is TGTGCCAGCAGTTTGGGGCTCTATGGCTACACCTTC.